The rows below give T cell receptor beta chains drawn from one sample of a study of shared clonotypes between healthy human individuals. Profiled with immunoSEQ multiplex PCR; TCRdb holds only in-frame clones, not every one. This table holds some 2.4 million clones, 93% found once. The sample was naive CD4+ T cells from PBMCs. These receptors all stem from a man between 18 and 29 years old in good health. Some clones in this sample may be carry-over from other donors' samples. The CDR3 runs from the conserved cysteine through the conserved F or W. The D gene is left open where the match is weak. The size entry is marked missing in some rows and otherwise reads once, few, many or a size class.

J gene | D gene | V gene | clone size | CDR3 DNA | CDR3 protein
TRBJ1-1 | NA | TRBV5-1 | NA | TGCGCCAGCAGCCCGGGCCCTAACATGAACACTGAAGCTTTCTTT | CASSPGPNMNTEAFF
TRBJ2-1 | NA | TRBV7-9 | NA | TGTGCCAGCAGCCTGACCCACGCCACCGATGAGCAGTTCTTC | CASSLTHATDEQFF
TRBJ1-2 | NA | TRBV28 | NA | TGTGCCAGCAGCGTGGGGGGGGTCTATGGCTACACCTTC | CASSVGGVYGYTF
TRBJ1-1 | NA | TRBV5-1 | NA | TGCGCCAGCAGCTTGGCCAGTATTCTGAACACTGAAGCTTTCTTT | CASSLASILNTEAFF
TRBJ1-2 | NA | TRBV2 | NA | TGTGCCAGCAGTGGGGACGGACCCTATGGCTACACCTTC | CASSGDGPYGYTF
TRBJ2-1 | TRBD2 | TRBV6-5 | NA | TGTGCCAGCACTCCTAGCGGCACTAATGAGCAGTTCTTC | CASTPSGTNEQFF
TRBJ2-4 | NA | TRBV11-2 | NA | TGTGCCAGCAGCCTCTCCGGGCCCACAGAAAACATTCAGTACTTC | CASSLSGPTENIQYF
TRBJ1-2 | NA | TRBV28 | NA | TGTGCAACCACCCAAGGGGGGCCCTTTAGAGGCTACACCTTC | CATTQGGPFRGYTF
TRBJ2-2 | NA | TRBV4-3 | NA | TGCGCCAGCAGCCACTCCGGGACGGACACCGGGGAGCTGTTTTTT | CASSHSGTDTGELFF
TRBJ2-3 | TRBD2 | TRBV4-1 | NA | TGCGCCAGCAGCCACCCGGCGGCGGCTAGCGGGAGGGAATCAGATACGCAGTATTTT | CASSHPAAASGRESDTQYF
TRBJ1-1 | NA | TRBV5-1 | NA | TGCGCCAGCAGCTTCCTGGAGGGAGGCACTGAAGCTTTCTTT | CASSFLEGGTEAFF
TRBJ2-7 | NA | TRBV6-5 | NA | TGTGCCAGTTATGAGGGGGTTACCTACGAGCAGTACTTC | CASYEGVTYEQYF
TRBJ2-7 | TRBD1 | TRBV29-1 | NA | TGCAGCGTTGAAGTGTGGGACAGGGGCTCCTACGAGCAGTACTTC | CSVEVWDRGSYEQYF
TRBJ1-1 | NA | TRBV19 | NA | TGTGCCAGTAGCCCCGGGGGACACCTGAACACTGAAGCTTTCTTT | CASSPGGHLNTEAFF
TRBJ2-1 | NA | TRBV27 | NA | TGTGCCAGCAAGCGCCAGCTAGGACAATCCTACAATGAGCAGTTCTTC | CASKRQLGQSYNEQFF
TRBJ2-7 | NA | TRBV6-6 | NA | TGTGCCAGCAGTTTAAATAGAGGGACCTCCGACGAGCAGTACTTC | CASSLNRGTSDEQYF
TRBJ2-5 | NA | TRBV4-1 | NA | TGCGCCAGCAGCCAAGCTGTCCCAGAGACCCAGTACTTC | CASSQAVPETQYF
TRBJ2-7 | TRBD2 | TRBV4-2 | NA | TGTGCCAGCAGCCAGGGACTAGCGGCAGACTACGAGCAGTACTTC | CASSQGLAADYEQYF
TRBJ2-1 | NA | TRBV11-3 | NA | TGTGCCAGCAGCCCGGAAGGGGGGAATGAGCAGTTCTTC | CASSPEGGNEQFF
TRBJ2-5 | TRBD1 | TRBV5-1 | NA | TGCGCCAGCAGCTCTGACGGGACAGGGGTTTGGGAGACCCAGTACTTC | CASSSDGTGVWETQYF
TRBJ2-1 | TRBD1 | TRBV7-2 | NA | TGTGCCAGCAGCTCTAAACAGGGGCAAATCGTCTACAATGAGCAGTTCTTC | CASSSKQGQIVYNEQFF
TRBJ2-7 | TRBD1 | TRBV6-5 | NA | TGTGCCAGCAGACTTCAGGACAGGGTATTCGAGCAGTACTTC | CASRLQDRVFEQYF
TRBJ1-1 | NA | TRBV7-6 | NA | TGTGCCAGCAGCTTAAGCCAGGGGTTTGATGGCACTGAAGCTTTCTTT | CASSLSQGFDGTEAFF
TRBJ2-7 | NA | TRBV6-6 | NA | TGTGCCAGCAGTAAGGAAGGACGGGCCTACGAGCAGTACTTC | CASSKEGRAYEQYF
TRBJ1-4 | TRBD1 | TRBV30 | NA | TGTGCCTGGAGTGTTTCGGACAGGGGGGCAAAACTGTTTTTT | CAWSVSDRGAKLFF
TRBJ2-1 | TRBD2 | TRBV15 | NA | TGTGCCACCAGCAGAGACGGAGCGGGGTTATACAATGAGCAGTTCTTC | CATSRDGAGLYNEQFF
TRBJ2-5 | NA | TRBV27 | once | TGTGCCAGCACGTGGGGAAAGACCCAGTACTTC | CASTWGKTQYF
TRBJ1-5 | NA | TRBV2 | NA | TGTGCCAGCAGCGCCGGGACACGGAATCAGCCCCAGCATTTT | CASSAGTRNQPQHF
TRBJ1-1 | NA | TRBV19 | NA | TGTGCCAGTAGCCGTTCGGCGGCAGGTGCTGAAGCTTTCTTT | CASSRSAAGAEAFF
TRBJ2-7 | TRBD2 | TRBV10-3 | NA | TGTGCCGCATCCCGACTAGCCTTGTCCTCCTACGAGCAGTACTTC | CAASRLALSSYEQYF
TRBJ2-7 | NA | TRBV5-6 | NA | TGTGCCAGCAGCACCCTACCGGGACTCCCGACCTACGAGCAGTACTTC | CASSTLPGLPTYEQYF
TRBJ2-1 | NA | TRBV21-1 | NA | TGTGCCAGCACCGCCGGGACAGGGGGCTTCAATGAGCAGTTCTTC | CASTAGTGGFNEQFF
TRBJ2-5 | NA | TRBV5-1 | NA | TGCGCCAGCAGCTTGTTAGCCACCCAAGAGACCCAGTACTTC | CASSLLATQETQYF
TRBJ1-5 | NA | TRBV19 | NA | TGTGCCAGTAGTCCCCGGCACCTCGGGGGCAATCAGCCCCAGCATTTT | CASSPRHLGGNQPQHF
TRBJ2-5 | TRBD2 | TRBV6-5 | NA | TGTGCCAGCAGTTACTGGGGGGGAGAGGAGACCCAGTACTTC | CASSYWGGEETQYF
TRBJ1-5 | NA | TRBV7-9 | NA | TGTGCCAGCAGCTTCCAGGGATCAAATCAGCCCCAGCATTTT | CASSFQGSNQPQHF
TRBJ1-2 | TRBD1 | TRBV27 | NA | TGTGCCAGCAGTTTTCAGGACAGGGCTTCTGGCTACACCTTC | CASSFQDRASGYTF
TRBJ2-1 | NA | TRBV7-3 | NA | TGTGCCAGCAGCTTACTGGGTCGGGACGGTGAGCAGTTCTTC | CASSLLGRDGEQFF
TRBJ1-5 | NA | TRBV18 | once | TGTGCCAGCTCACCGACACAGGGTGGACAGCCCCAGCATTTT | CASSPTQGGQPQHF
TRBJ1-1 | NA | TRBV19 | NA | TGTGCCAGTAGTATAATAAGTAACACTGGGACTGAAGCTTTCTTT | CASSIISNTGTEAFF
TRBJ2-5 | TRBD1 | TRBV7-7 | NA | TGTGCCAGCAGCCTAATCGGACAGGGCCAAGAGACCCAGTACTTC | CASSLIGQGQETQYF